The entry below describes one T cell receptor (beta chain). A sample-barcoded 5' primer and a J-beta primer mix were used in a second PCR of roughly 7 to 11 cycles. A template-switch adaptor with 12 random nucleotides tagged each cDNA molecule. A single record per CDR3 protein comes from TCRdb applying MiXCR to the 5' RACE reads. The sample includes 710,000 or so distinct CDR3 sequences, about a third of them seen just once. The data stem from a study of blood T cells in healthy people across ages. Deletions cut 4 bases from V and 1 base from J, with 16 bases between. Germline assignment: CDR1 GTSNPN and CDR2 SVGIG (reference sequence). The CDR3 runs 15 residues.

The V call is TRBV30, the J call TRBJ2-5; D is ambiguous. The material sequenced was blood. This receptor was taken from a woman older than 75 in good health. CDR3 sequence: CAWTLGEMTQETQYF. CDR3 in DNA: TGTGCCTGGACCCTCGGAGAGATGACCCAAGAGACCCAGTACTTC.